The clone carrying this T cell receptor (beta chain) was seen once. Its cognate antigen is unknown. The sample originates from a study of T cell responses to AZD1222 COVID-19 vaccine. TCRdb's copy holds only in-frame clones and misses some; the assay was immunoSEQ multiplex PCR. This table has more than 100,000 clones, roughly 85% appearing once. Overall study findings and caveats: Regions left unmutated in variants are reportedly the target of nearly half of spike-specific TCRs. Baseline antibody screening turned up just 6 or 7 seropositive AZD1222 recipients. Spike-specific TCR breadth and depth rose after two AZD1222 doses. Donors were largely white British and mainly female; clonal diversity was possibly underestimated.

Germline CDR1 SGHRS, CDR2 YFSETQ. This CDR3 has 12 amino acids. The V end was cut by 5 bases, the J end by 3 bases, with 8 bases between. The TCR was taken from an adult who received the MenACWY meningococcal vaccine as a control. V gene TRBV5-1 combines with J gene TRBJ1-2; unclear D gene. This material consisted of peripheral blood, taken 28 days after the second dose of the MenACWY control vaccine. DNA of the CDR3: TGCGCCAGCAGGATGTCAGACTATGGCTACACCTTC. Protein sequence: CASRMSDYGYTF.